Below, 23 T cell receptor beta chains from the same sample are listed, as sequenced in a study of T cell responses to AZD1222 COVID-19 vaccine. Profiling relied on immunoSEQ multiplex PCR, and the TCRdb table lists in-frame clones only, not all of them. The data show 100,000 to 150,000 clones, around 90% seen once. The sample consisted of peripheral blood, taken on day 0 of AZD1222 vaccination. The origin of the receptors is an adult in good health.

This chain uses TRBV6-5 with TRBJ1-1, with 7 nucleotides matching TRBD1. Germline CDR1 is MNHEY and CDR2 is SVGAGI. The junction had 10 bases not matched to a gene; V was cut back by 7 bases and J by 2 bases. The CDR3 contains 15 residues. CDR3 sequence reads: CASTGTAALNTEAFF. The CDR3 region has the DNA TGTGCCAGCACCGGGACAGCAGCCCTTAACACTGAAGCTTTCTTT.

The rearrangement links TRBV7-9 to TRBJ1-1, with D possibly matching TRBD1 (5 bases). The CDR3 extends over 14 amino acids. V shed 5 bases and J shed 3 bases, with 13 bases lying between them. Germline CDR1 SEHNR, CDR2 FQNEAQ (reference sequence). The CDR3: CASSAAGLYTEAFF. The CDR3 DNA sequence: TGTGCCAGCAGCGCCGCAGGGCTGTACACTGAAGCTTTCTTT.

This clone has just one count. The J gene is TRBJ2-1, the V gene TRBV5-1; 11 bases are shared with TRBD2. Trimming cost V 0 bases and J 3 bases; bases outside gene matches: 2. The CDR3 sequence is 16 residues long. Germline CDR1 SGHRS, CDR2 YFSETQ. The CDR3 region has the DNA TGCGCCAGCAGCTTGGGGCTAGCGGGGGGCTACAATGAGCAGTTCTTC. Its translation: CASSLGLAGGYNEQFF.

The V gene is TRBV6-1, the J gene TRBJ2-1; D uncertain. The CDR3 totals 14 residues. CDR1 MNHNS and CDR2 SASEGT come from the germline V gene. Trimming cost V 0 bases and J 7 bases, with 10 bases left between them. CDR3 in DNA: TGTGCCAGCAGTGAAGCCCCCCGAGCGAATGAGCAGTTCTTC. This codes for CASSEAPRANEQFF.

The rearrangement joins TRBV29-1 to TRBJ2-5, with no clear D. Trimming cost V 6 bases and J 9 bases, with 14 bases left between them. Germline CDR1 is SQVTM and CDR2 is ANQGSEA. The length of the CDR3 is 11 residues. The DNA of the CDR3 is TGCAGCGTCCTCATGGTCGGGTCCCAGTACTTC. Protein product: CSVLMVGSQYF.

The CDR3 DNA follows: TGCGCCAGCAGCTGGGGACAGCGTAGTTACACTGAAGCTTTCTTT. Translated: CASSWGQRSYTEAFF. The V gene is TRBV5-1, the J gene TRBJ1-1; 7 nucleotides match TRBD1. This CDR3 contains 15 residues. The V gene's germline CDR1 is SGHRS and CDR2 YFSETQ. V shed 3 bases and J 3 bases; nucleotides not matched to a gene: 8. Supplemented by reference TRBV5-1 and TRBJ1-1, the full variable domain reads KAGVTQTPRYLIKTRGQQVTLSCSPISGHRSVSWYQQTPGQGLQFLFEYFSETQRNKGNFPGRFSGRQFSNSRSEMNVSTLELGDSALYLCASSWGQRSYTEAFFGQGTRLTVV.

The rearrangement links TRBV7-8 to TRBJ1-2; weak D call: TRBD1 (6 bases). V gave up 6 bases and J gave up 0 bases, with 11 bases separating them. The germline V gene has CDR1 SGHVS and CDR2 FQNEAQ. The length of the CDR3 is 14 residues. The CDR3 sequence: CASRGAEANYGYTF. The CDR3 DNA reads TGTGCCAGCAGGGGGGCGGAAGCTAACTATGGCTACACCTTC.

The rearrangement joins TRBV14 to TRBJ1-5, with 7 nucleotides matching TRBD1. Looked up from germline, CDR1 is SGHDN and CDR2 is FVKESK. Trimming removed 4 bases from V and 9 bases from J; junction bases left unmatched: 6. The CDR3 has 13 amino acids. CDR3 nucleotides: TGTGCCAGCAGCCGGACAGGCGGATCGCCCCAGCATTTT. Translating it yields CASSRTGGSPQHF.

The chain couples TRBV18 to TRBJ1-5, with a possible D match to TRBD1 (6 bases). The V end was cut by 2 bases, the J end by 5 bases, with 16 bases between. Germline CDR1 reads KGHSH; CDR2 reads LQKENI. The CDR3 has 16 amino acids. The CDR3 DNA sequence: TGTGCCAGCTCACCATTCGACGTCAGGGGTGATCAGCCCCAGCATTTT. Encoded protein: CASSPFDVRGDQPQHF.

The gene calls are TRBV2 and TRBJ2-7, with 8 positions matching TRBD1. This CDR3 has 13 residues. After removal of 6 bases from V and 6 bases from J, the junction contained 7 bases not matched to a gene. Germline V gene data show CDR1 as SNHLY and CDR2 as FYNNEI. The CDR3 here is CASRVTGVGEQYF. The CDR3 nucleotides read TGTGCCAGCAGGGTGACAGGGGTTGGCGAGCAGTACTTC.

The CDR3 DNA reads as TGTGCCAGCAGCTCGCCCGGTGGACTAGCGGGGGGGGTCCAAGAGACCCAGTACTTC. This encodes CASSSPGGLAGGVQETQYF. The chain joins TRBV7-9 to TRBJ2-5; TRBD2 matches at 15 bases. Germline CDR1 and CDR2: SEHNR and FQNEAQ (reference sequence). The CDR3 contains 19 residues. Germline trimming cut 4 bases from V and 1 base from J; bases unmatched to any gene: 10.

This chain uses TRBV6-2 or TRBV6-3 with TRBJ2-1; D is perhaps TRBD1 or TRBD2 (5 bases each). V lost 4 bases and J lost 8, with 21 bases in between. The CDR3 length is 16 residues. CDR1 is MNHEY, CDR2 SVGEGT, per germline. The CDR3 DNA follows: TGTGCCAGCAGTTTAACTTCCCCGGGACCACGTTATGAGCAGTTCTTC. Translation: CASSLTSPGPRYEQFF.

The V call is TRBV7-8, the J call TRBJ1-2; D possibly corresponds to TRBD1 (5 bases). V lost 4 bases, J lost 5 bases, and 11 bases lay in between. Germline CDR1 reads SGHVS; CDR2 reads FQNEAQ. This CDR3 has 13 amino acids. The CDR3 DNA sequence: TGTGCCAGCAGCTGGGGGAGAGAGTATGGCTACACCTTC. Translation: CASSWGREYGYTF. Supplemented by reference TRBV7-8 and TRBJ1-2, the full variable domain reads GAGVSQSPRYKVAKRGQDVALRCDPISGHVSLFWYQQALGQGPEFLTYFQNEAQLDKSGLPSDRFFAERPEGSVSTLKIQRTQQEDSAVYLCASSWGREYGYTFGSGTRLTVV.

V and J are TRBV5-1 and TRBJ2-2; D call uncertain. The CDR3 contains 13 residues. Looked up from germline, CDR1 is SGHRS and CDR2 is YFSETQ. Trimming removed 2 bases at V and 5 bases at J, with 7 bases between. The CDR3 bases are TGCGCCAGCAGCTTATTACAGACCGGGGAGCTGTTTTTT. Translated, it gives CASSLLQTGELFF. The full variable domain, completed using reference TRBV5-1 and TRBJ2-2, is KAGVTQTPRYLIKTRGQQVTLSCSPISGHRSVSWYQQTPGQGLQFLFEYFSETQRNKGNFPGRFSGRQFSNSRSEMNVSTLELGDSALYLCASSLLQTGELFFGEGSRLTVL.

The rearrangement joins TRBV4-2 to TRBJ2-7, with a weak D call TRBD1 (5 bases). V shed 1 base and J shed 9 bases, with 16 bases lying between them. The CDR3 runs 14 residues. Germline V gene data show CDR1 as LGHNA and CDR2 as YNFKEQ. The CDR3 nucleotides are TGTGCCAGCAGCCAAGCAGGACAAGGGATAATGCAGTACTTC. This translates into CASSQAGQGIMQYF.

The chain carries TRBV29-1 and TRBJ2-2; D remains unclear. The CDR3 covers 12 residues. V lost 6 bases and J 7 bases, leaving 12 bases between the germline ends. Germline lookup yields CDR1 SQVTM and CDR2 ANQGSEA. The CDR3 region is CSVLGVYGELFF. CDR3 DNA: TGCAGCGTCCTTGGGGTATACGGGGAGCTGTTTTTT.

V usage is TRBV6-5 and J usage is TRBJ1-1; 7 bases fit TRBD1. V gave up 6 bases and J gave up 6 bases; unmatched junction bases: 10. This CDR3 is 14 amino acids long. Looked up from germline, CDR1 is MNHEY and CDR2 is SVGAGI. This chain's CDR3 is CASRPRQGNSEAFF. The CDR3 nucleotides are TGTGCCAGCAGGCCAAGACAGGGTAACTCTGAAGCTTTCTTT.

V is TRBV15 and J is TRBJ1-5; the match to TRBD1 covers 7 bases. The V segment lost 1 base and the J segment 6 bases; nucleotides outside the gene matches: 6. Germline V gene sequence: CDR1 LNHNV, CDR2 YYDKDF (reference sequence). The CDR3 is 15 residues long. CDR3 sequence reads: CATSRGNRGSQPQHF. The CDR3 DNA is TGTGCCACCAGCAGAGGAAACAGGGGATCTCAGCCCCAGCATTTT.

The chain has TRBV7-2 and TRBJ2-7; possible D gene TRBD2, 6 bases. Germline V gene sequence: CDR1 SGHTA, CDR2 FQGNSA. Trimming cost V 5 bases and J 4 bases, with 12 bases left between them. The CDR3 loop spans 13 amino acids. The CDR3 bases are TGTGCCAGCAGCAACCCTGGAGGGTACGAGCAGTACTTC. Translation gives CASSNPGGYEQYF.

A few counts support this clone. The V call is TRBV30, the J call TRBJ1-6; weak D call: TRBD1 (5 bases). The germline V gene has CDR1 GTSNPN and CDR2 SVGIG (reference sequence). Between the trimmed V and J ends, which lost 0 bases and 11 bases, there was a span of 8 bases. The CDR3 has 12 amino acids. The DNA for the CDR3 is TGTGCCTGGAGTGTACCCAGGGCACCCCTCCACTTT. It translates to CAWSVPRAPLHF.

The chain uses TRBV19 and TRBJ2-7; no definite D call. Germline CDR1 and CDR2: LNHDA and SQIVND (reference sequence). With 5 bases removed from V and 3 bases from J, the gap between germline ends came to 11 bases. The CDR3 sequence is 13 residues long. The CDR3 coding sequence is TGTGCCAGTAGTTTAAGTTTGTTCTACGAGCAGTACTTC. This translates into CASSLSLFYEQYF.

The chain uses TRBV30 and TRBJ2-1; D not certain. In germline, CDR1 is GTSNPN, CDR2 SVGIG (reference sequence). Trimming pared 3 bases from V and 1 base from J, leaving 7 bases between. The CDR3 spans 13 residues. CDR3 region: CAWRGLSYNEQFF. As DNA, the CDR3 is TGTGCCTGGAGGGGCCTGTCCTACAATGAGCAGTTCTTC. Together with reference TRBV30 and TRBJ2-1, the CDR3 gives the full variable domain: SQTIHQWPATLVQPVGSPLSLECTVEGTSNPNLYWYRQAAGRGLQLLFYSVGIGQISSEVPQNLSASRPQDRQFILSSKKLLLSDSGFYLCAWRGLSYNEQFFGPGTRLTVL.

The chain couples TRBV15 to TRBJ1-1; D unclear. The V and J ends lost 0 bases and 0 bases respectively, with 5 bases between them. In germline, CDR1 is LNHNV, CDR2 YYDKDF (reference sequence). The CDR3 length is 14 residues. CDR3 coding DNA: TGTGCCACCAGCAGAGACAGTCTGAACACTGAAGCTTTCTTT. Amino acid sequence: CATSRDSLNTEAFF. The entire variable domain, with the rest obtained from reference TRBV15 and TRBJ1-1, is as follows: DAMVIQNPRYQVTQFGKPVTLSCSQTLNHNVMYWYQQKSSQAPKLLFHYYDKDFNNEADTPDNFQSRRPNTSFCFLDIRSPGLGDTAMYLCATSRDSLNTEAFFGQGTRLTVV.